This note documents a single T cell receptor (beta chain) sequence. Its antigen is currently unknown. These data come from a study of T cell responses to AZD1222 COVID-19 vaccine. Study information: Recipients boosted at about 4 weeks or about 12 weeks are pooled.

The CDR3 loop spans 15 amino acids. V gave up 5 bases and J gave up 8 bases; unmatched junction bases: 10. CDR1 MGHRA and CDR2 YSYEKL come from the germline V gene. Notes on the study in general: Repertoire collection took place solely once the T cell response had peaked. Two AZD1222 doses significantly raised spike-specific TCR breadth and depth over controls. Donors, mostly white British, included more females; clonal diversity was possibly underestimated.

TCRdb's table, derived via immunoSEQ multiplex PCR, lists solely in-frame clones and lacks some. The table lists about 130,000 clones, less than 95% of them singletons. The chain is built from TRBV4-1 and TRBJ2-1; TRBD1 matches at 9 bases. The TCR was taken from an adult in good health. The specimen comprised peripheral blood, sampled on day 0 of AZD1222 vaccination. CDR3 sequence reads: CASSWGQGLMDEQFF. CDR3 nucleotide sequence: TGCGCCAGCAGCTGGGGACAGGGACTGATGGATGAGCAGTTCTTC.